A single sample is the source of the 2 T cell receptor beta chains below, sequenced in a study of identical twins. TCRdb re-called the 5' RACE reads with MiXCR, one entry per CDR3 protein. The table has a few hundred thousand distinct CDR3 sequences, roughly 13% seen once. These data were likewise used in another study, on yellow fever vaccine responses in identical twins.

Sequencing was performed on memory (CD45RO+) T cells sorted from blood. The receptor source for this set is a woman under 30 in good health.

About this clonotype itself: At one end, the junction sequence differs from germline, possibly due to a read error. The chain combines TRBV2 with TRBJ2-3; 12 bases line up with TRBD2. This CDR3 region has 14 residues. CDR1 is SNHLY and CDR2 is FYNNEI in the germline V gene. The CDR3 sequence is CASGLAGTTDTQYF. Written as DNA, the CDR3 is TGCGCCAGCGGACTAGCGGGGACCACAGATACGCAGTATTTT.

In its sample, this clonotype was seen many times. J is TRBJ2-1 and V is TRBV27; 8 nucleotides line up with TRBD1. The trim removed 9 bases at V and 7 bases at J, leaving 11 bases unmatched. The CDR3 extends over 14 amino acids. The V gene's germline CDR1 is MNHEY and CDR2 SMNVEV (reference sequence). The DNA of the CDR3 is TGTGCCAGTAAGCAGGGGGCTATTAGGAATGAGCAGTTCTTC. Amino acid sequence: CASKQGAIRNEQFF.